This T cell receptor beta chain comes out of a study of vaccination effects on CD4 cells after COVID-19 (dated by TCRdb to 2022 to 2024). Some background on the complete study: Two doses of either the BNT162b2 or the mRNA-1273 mRNA SARS-CoV-2 vaccine were administered to participants. In both COVID-19 convalescent patients and infection-naive vaccine recipients, the study compared SARS-CoV-2 spike-specific CD4+ TCR repertoires from before mRNA vaccination with those from after it. Cultures from other donors in the study were sequenced using the Oncomine TCR Beta short-read assay on an Illumina iSeq 100. A total of around eleven COVID-19 convalescent patients and several SARS-CoV-2-naive healthy vaccine recipients were included in the full study. Results the study describes overall, beyond this receptor: The study was limited by a small number of convalescent patients and lacked early post-infection timepoints. In healthy vaccine recipients, vaccine-induced clones were almost all SARS-CoV-2 mono-reactive, with only 1 of 255 being cross-reactive with common cold coronaviruses. Both infection-induced and vaccine-induced clones contracted markedly at late post-vaccination timepoints, which is consistent with waning T cell responses.

Receptors were amplified or captured by the immunoSEQ multiplex PCR assay. DNA from the cultured, isolated CD4+ T cells was subjected to TCR beta CDR3 sequencing. The original methods were these. Non-productive TCR sequences were removed and reads were trimmed to the CDR3 region, keeping CDR3s of at least 7 amino acids. Antigen-specific clonotypes were identified with the MANAFEST web app by comparing expansion in peptide wells against reference cultures. Positive clones required FDR<0.05 expansion versus reference and all other wells, odds ratio above 5, and frequency above 0.1% in two replicate wells. Cross-reactive clonotypes were defined as significantly expanded in SARS-CoV-2 spike wells and in at least one common cold coronavirus spike condition. Levenshtein distance calculated with the stringdist R package was used to assess CDR3 similarity, and unrooted trees were constructed with ape in R 3.6.1. Drawn from immuneACCESS, this table holds only the in-frame rearrangements with V and J called that TCRdb kept. Clones are partly lost; checked studies trace under half to an unresolved V gene and leave the rest unexplained. V, J and clone size derive from that table, while D and trimming were established from the DNA sequence. This sample gives 55,000 to 65,000 clones in total; roughly 80% of them show up just once. The ten biggest clones cover about 2.4% of the sample.

The ViraFEST assay stimulated PBMC with viral peptide pools and then used TCR sequencing to identify antigen-specific CD4+ T cell clonotypes by expansion. After approximately 11 days of culture, CD4+ T cells were isolated with the EasySep CD4+ T cell isolation kit. The absence of prior SARS-CoV-2 infection in healthy vaccine recipients was confirmed by negative nucleocapsid antibodies before and after vaccination. Some 2.2 million PBMC per well were cultured in IMDM with roughly 5% human AB serum, 8 to 10 IU/ml IL-2 and gentamicin, plus 10 ug/ml peptides. Half of the culture medium was replaced with fresh IL-2-containing medium on days 3 and 7. Unless noted otherwise, every peptide stimulation condition was grown in triplicate wells. Using Ficoll-Paque Plus gradient centrifugation, PBMC were separated from whole blood and then either used fresh or cryopreserved at -140C. Overlapping peptide pools spanned the spike proteins of SARS-CoV-2 and the common cold coronaviruses HCoV-NL63, HCoV-OC43 and HCoV-229E. Genomic DNA was extracted from cultured CD4+ T cells with the QIAamp micro DNA kit.

As for this clone: Its antigen is still unknown. Per-nucleotide qualities are absent, and no much larger clonotype sits a single base away.

Between the V and J ends, shortened by 3 bases and 2 bases respectively, the junction contains 14 bases. Sequences DFQATT (CDR1) and SNEGSKA (CDR2) are obtained from the germline V gene (reference sequence). The CDR3 starts with the cysteine, ends with the phenylalanine, and has 15 residues. Only CDR3 DNA is held: 45 bases, read in frame from base 1. This receptor was identified in a human donor who received a COVID-19 vaccine. Sequenced material: CD4+ T cells from PBMCs cultured with HCoV-229E spike peptides, taken before COVID-19 vaccination. The label giving this sample's cell subset or site can be read as: HCoV-229E spike overlapping peptide pool stimulation. This receptor chain uses TRBV20-1 and TRBJ2-1; the D gene identity is not certain. The nucleotides are TGCAGTGCTAGTTTGATTCACGGCCCCTACAATGAGCAGTTCTTC. This yields the protein CSASLIHGPYNEQFF.